Following are 20 T cell receptor beta chains from one sample sequenced in a study of monozygotic twins with inflammatory bowel disease. TCRdb reanalyzed the 5' RACE reads, giving one entry per CDR3 protein sequence and no DNA. There are around 200,000 distinct CDR3 sequences in the sample, with around 1.5% held by the top ten. Sequencing was done on a sample of blood. The receptors were sampled from a human donor with ulcerative colitis or Crohn's disease, or a healthy co-twin of an affected twin (not recorded which).

J is TRBJ2-1 and V is TRBV29-1; TCRdb picks TRBD1, but there is no DNA to check that call. The V gene's germline CDR1 is SQVTM and CDR2 ANQGSEA. This CDR3 comprises 14 residues. Here the CDR3 reads CSVEDRRGLYEQFF.

This chain links TRBV6-1 with TRBJ2-5; no DNA is available, so the TRBD1 call from TCRdb remains unchecked. This CDR3 contains 13 residues. Germline V CDR1 and CDR2: MNHNS, SASEGT. The CDR3 sequence: CAGHGTPKETQYF.

The chain joins TRBV12-3 or TRBV12-4 to TRBJ2-7. The CDR3 has 13 residues. The CDR3: CANSLGTAYEQYF.

The chain employs TRBV25-1 and TRBJ1-1. Germline CDR1 MGHDK, CDR2 SYGVNS. The CDR3 has 13 amino acids. CDR3 region: CASSEWEETEAFF.

The rearrangement uses TRBV6-1 and TRBJ2-7; TCRdb proposes TRBD1, but this gene call is untestable without DNA. Per germline, CDR1 MNHNS and CDR2 SASEGT. CDR3 length: 13 amino acids. This CDR3 reads CASSGQGFYEQYF.

This chain connects TRBV5-1 to TRBJ2-7; TCRdb picks TRBD1, but there is no DNA to check that call. CDR3 length equals 14 residues. Germline CDR1 and CDR2: SGHRS and YFSETQ. CDR3 sequence: CASSIGTLAYEQYF.

This rearrangement joins TRBV12-3 or TRBV12-4 to TRBJ1-5. This CDR3 contains 14 residues. CDR3: CASSFSGRDQPQHF.

V is TRBV20-1 and J is TRBJ2-6. CDR3 length: 14 residues. Germline CDR1 reads DFQATT; CDR2 reads SNEGSKA (reference sequence). CDR3 sequence: CSARPYSGANVLTF.

V usage is TRBV12-3 or TRBV12-4 and J usage is TRBJ2-5; no DNA is available, so the TRBD1 call from TCRdb remains unchecked. The CDR3 consists of 15 residues. Here the CDR3 reads CASSFWGVYQETQYF.

The chain recombines TRBV27 with TRBJ1-1. Germline V gene sequence: CDR1 MNHEY, CDR2 SMNVEV (reference sequence). The CDR3 totals 14 residues. The CDR3 region is CASSSGPRGTEAFF.

The J gene is TRBJ1-4, the V gene TRBV6-6. The CDR3 is made up of 14 amino acids. CDR1 and CDR2 from the germline V gene are MNHNY and SVGAGI (reference sequence). CDR3 residues: CASRDQATNEKLFF.

The J gene is TRBJ1-5, the V gene TRBV12-3 or TRBV12-4; TCRdb lists TRBD1, though no DNA is available to test this call. The CDR3 runs to 16 residues. CDR3 protein: CASTDRGQIGNQPQHF.

The chain is built from TRBV5-4 and TRBJ2-4; without DNA, the TCRdb call of TRBD1 cannot be checked. The CDR3 is made up of 17 amino acids. Germline V gives CDR1 SGHNT, CDR2 YYREEE (reference sequence). The CDR3 loop reads CASSPMGQGASKNIQYF.

The V and J genes are TRBV3-1 and TRBJ2-3; TCRdb calls TRBD2, which cannot be checked without DNA. The germline CDR1 and CDR2 sequences are LGHDT and YNNKEL (reference sequence). The CDR3 runs to 16 residues. CDR3 amino acids: CASSQDSHSGPDTQYF.

The V and J genes are TRBV4-1 and TRBJ2-1. The length of the CDR3 is 18 residues. CDR1 and CDR2 (germline): MGHRA, YSYEKL. This chain's CDR3 is CASSPLFSGNYMTNEQFF.

The V call is TRBV5-1, the J call TRBJ2-5; the TRBD1 assignment by TCRdb is unverifiable without DNA. This CDR3 comprises 14 residues. CDR1 and CDR2 from the germline V gene are SGHRS and YFSETQ. CDR3 loop: CASSLERGSKPQYF. Variable domain in full (rest from reference TRBV5-1 and TRBJ2-5): KAGVTQTPRYLIKTRGQQVTLSCSPISGHRSVSWYQQTPGQGLQFLFEYFSETQRNKGNFPGRFSGRQFSNSRSEMNVSTLELGDSALYLCASSLERGSKPQYFGPGTRLLVL.

V is TRBV14 and J is TRBJ1-2. The CDR3 is made up of 13 amino acids. Germline-derived CDR1 and CDR2 are SGHDN and FVKESK. CDR3 region: CASSPPGLYGYTF.

The chain couples TRBV21-1 to TRBJ1-1. TRBV21-1 is flagged as a pseudogene. CDR3 size: 16 residues. CDR3 in amino acids: CASNSLFGTANTEAFF.

The CDR3 loop reads CASSVGADEKLFF. The chain combines TRBV9 with TRBJ1-4; TCRdb gives TRBD1 as the D gene, but with no DNA this cannot be confirmed. This CDR3 is built from 13 residues. CDR1 and CDR2 from the germline V gene are SGDLS and YYNGEE.

This sequence joins TRBV7-3 and TRBJ2-7; the D gene TCRdb calls, TRBD1, cannot be checked with no DNA. The CDR3 consists of 12 residues. Germline CDR1 is SGHTA and CDR2 is FQGTGA. The CDR3 region is CASSLGGQEQYF.